The 23 T cell receptor beta chains given below trace back to one sample, sequenced in a study of control samples from healthy donors and cancer patients. TCRdb's copy holds only in-frame clones and misses some; the assay was immunoSEQ multiplex PCR. Here the sample spans over 150,000 clones, over 85% being singletons. The sample taken for sequencing was blood. These receptors all stem from a man aged 35 to 55 in good health.

The chain recombines TRBV15 with TRBJ1-2; TRBD1 might be the D (5 bases). This CDR3 has 19 residues. V was trimmed by 4 bases and J by 8 bases, leaving 32 bases between them. The germline CDR1 and CDR2 sequences are LNHNV and YYDKDF (reference sequence). Here the CDR3 DNA reads TGTGCCACCAGCAAAACACCTCCCGTTGCGGCAGGGAGTTTCGGCGGCTACACCTTC. It codes for CATSKTPPVAAGSFGGYTF.

J is TRBJ2-5 and V is TRBV11-2; 7 nucleotides align to TRBD1. Germline loops: CDR1 SGHAT, CDR2 FQNNGV. The CDR3 consists of 14 residues. V trimming: 5 bases; J trimming: 1 base; junction bases outside the gene matches: 4. CDR3 sequence reads: CASSPGQLQETQYF. Written as DNA, the CDR3 is TGTGCCAGCAGCCCGGGACAGCTCCAAGAGACCCAGTACTTC.

The chain carries TRBV5-8 and TRBJ1-1; TRBD1 is a possible D gene (6 bases). The V end lost 5 bases, the J end lost 4 bases, and 21 bases lay between the germline ends. The CDR3 has 16 amino acids. CDR1 SGHTS and CDR2 YDEGEE come from the germline V gene. CDR3 coding DNA: TGTGCCAGCAGGTCAGCCACCAGGGGCACACTCACTGAAGCTTTCTTT. Translating gives CASRSATRGTLTEAFF.

V and J are TRBV5-1 and TRBJ2-3; D might be TRBD1 or TRBD2, each matching 6 bases. The CDR3 length is 16 residues. Trimming stripped 3 bases from V and 2 bases from J, with 16 bases between. Germline lookup yields CDR1 SGHRS and CDR2 YFSETQ. CDR3 nucleotides: TGCGCCAGCAGCTCGGACGGGGGCGGGGCCACAGATACGCAGTATTTT. Translating gives CASSSDGGGATDTQYF.

The chain combines TRBV6-2 or TRBV6-3 with TRBJ1-5; D is uncertain. Between the trimmed V and J ends, which lost 4 bases and 0 bases, there was a span of 19 bases. The CDR3 is made up of 18 amino acids. Germline V gene data show CDR1 as MNHEY and CDR2 as SVGEGT. In DNA form, the CDR3 reads TGTGCCAGCAGTTCCAAAGGTTTCAGCCTAGGTAGCAATCAGCCCCAGCATTTT. It is translated as CASSSKGFSLGSNQPQHF.

This clone was detected only once. The J gene is TRBJ2-2, the V gene TRBV18, with D possibly TRBD1 on 6 matching bases. There are 17 residues in the CDR3. Trimming removed 6 bases at V and 2 bases at J, with 19 bases between. Germline-derived CDR1 and CDR2 are KGHSH and LQKENI. CDR3 sequence: CASSPPVGGSNTGELFF. The CDR3 DNA is TGTGCCAGCTCCCCGCCCGTAGGGGGAAGTAACACCGGGGAGCTGTTTTTT.

This clone appeared a single time. V is TRBV28 and J is TRBJ2-1; 8 bases are a match to TRBD2. CDR3 size: 15 residues. Germline lookup yields CDR1 MDHEN and CDR2 SYDVKM. V shed 6 bases, J shed 7 bases, and the junction held 11 bases outside the gene matches. CDR3 sequence (DNA): TGTGCCAGCAGCCTCCCTCCGGGACTAGTAAATGAGCAGTTCTTC. Its translation: CASSLPPGLVNEQFF.

The rearrangement uses TRBV7-6 and TRBJ1-2, with 8 nucleotides matching TRBD1. The CDR3 consists of 14 residues. V lost 2 bases and J lost 8; bases outside the gene matches: 7. CDR1 and CDR2 (germline): SGHVS, FNYEAQ. CDR3 protein: CASSLISTGEGYTF. CDR3 DNA sequence: TGTGCCAGCAGCTTAATCTCGACAGGGGAAGGCTACACCTTC.

V and J are TRBV4-1 and TRBJ2-7; the D gene could be TRBD1 or TRBD2 (5 bases each). V gave up 0 bases and J gave up 0 bases, with 15 bases separating them. The CDR3 extends over 17 amino acids. Germline loops: CDR1 MGHRA, CDR2 YSYEKL. The DNA for the CDR3 is TGCGCCAGCAGCCAAGATGCCGGGACGGAAGTCTCCTACGAGCAGTACTTC. It yields the protein CASSQDAGTEVSYEQYF.

This chain links TRBV6-6 with TRBJ1-1; 7 nucleotides align to TRBD1. This CDR3 spans 15 amino acids. Germline V gene sequence: CDR1 MNHNY, CDR2 SVGAGI (reference sequence). V lost 0 bases and J lost 1; bases outside the gene matches: 2. The CDR3 sequence: CASSYSGTANTEAFF. In nucleotides, the CDR3 is TGTGCCAGCAGTTACTCGGGGACAGCGAACACTGAAGCTTTCTTT.

The V gene is TRBV24-1, the J gene TRBJ1-5; D unresolved. The CDR3 totals 16 residues. CDR1 KGHDR and CDR2 SFDVKD come from the germline V gene. Between the trimmed V and J ends, which lost 4 bases and 0 bases, there was a span of 12 bases. CDR3 protein: CATSDVTYHSNQPQHF. CDR3 DNA: TGTGCCACCAGTGACGTGACATACCATAGCAATCAGCCCCAGCATTTT.

CDR3: CASSIGQGYTVSNQPQHF. Here the CDR3 DNA reads TGTGCCAGTAGTATAGGACAGGGGTACACCGTTAGCAATCAGCCCCAGCATTTT. This chain joins TRBV19 and TRBJ1-5; 8 nucleotides align to TRBD1. This CDR3 region has 18 residues. Unmatched junction bases numbered 8, after V lost 1 base and J lost 0 bases. Looked up from germline, CDR1 is LNHDA and CDR2 is SQIVND (reference sequence).

The chain joins TRBV9 to TRBJ2-3; D unclear. Trimming stripped 4 bases from V and 2 bases from J, with 8 bases between. Germline CDR1 and CDR2: SGDLS and YYNGEE. The CDR3 length is 13 residues. The CDR3, as DNA: TGTGCCAGCAGCCCGCCCACCACAGATACGCAGTATTTT. The encoded protein is CASSPPTTDTQYF. Full variable domain (missing parts from reference TRBV9 and TRBJ2-3): DSGVTQTPKHLITATGQRVTLRCSPRSGDLSVYWYQQSLDQGLQFLIQYYNGEERAKGNILERFSAQQFPDLHSELNLSSLELGDSALYFCASSPPTTDTQYFGPGTRLTVL.

The genes are TRBV5-1 and TRBJ1-1, with D possibly TRBD1 on 5 matching bases. CDR1 and CDR2 (germline): SGHRS, YFSETQ. This CDR3 spans 14 amino acids. V was clipped by 0 bases and J by 10 bases, with 16 bases between them. DNA for the CDR3: TGCGCCAGCAGCTTGGGGGGGACGGACTTGGGAGCTTTCTTT. The encoded protein is CASSLGGTDLGAFF.

Written as DNA, the CDR3 is TGTGCCAGCAGTTACGCGGGCAGTCCGACTCTGAAGAACACTGAAGCTTTCTTT. Translated, it gives CASSYAGSPTLKNTEAFF. The chain combines TRBV27 with TRBJ1-1; the D is unclear. The CDR3 is 18 amino acids. CDR1 MNHEY and CDR2 SMNVEV come from the germline V gene (reference sequence). Trimming pared 4 bases from V and 1 base from J, leaving 22 bases between.

As to this clone: Other DNA sequences in the same sample also yield this CDR3. CDR3 nucleotides: TGTGCCAGCTCACCGGGCGGGTCCTCTGGAAACACCATATATTTT. Translation: CASSPGGSSGNTIYF. The chain has TRBV18 and TRBJ1-3; D gene ambiguous. Germline V gives CDR1 KGHSH, CDR2 LQKENI. The germline V and J ends were trimmed by 3 bases and 0 bases, with 9 bases remaining between them. This CDR3 has 15 amino acids.

The chain recombines TRBV24-1 with TRBJ2-3, with D tentatively TRBD2 (5 bases). V was clipped by 4 bases and J by 5 bases, with 9 bases between them. Germline V gives CDR1 KGHDR, CDR2 SFDVKD. CDR3 length equals 13 residues. As DNA, the CDR3 is TGTGCCACCAGTGAGGGAGACAAAGATACGCAGTATTTT. This codes for CATSEGDKDTQYF.

V gene TRBV4-1 combines with J gene TRBJ1-2; D not resolved. The CDR3 contains 15 residues. Trimming took off 2 bases at V and 4 bases at J, with 14 bases between the two ends. Germline V CDR1 and CDR2: MGHRA, YSYEKL. The CDR3 DNA reads as TGCGCCAGCAGCCAAACCCAGGACGTCAGCTATGGCTACACCTTC. Its protein product is CASSQTQDVSYGYTF.

The rearrangement links TRBV27 to TRBJ1-2, with D hard to call. CDR1 and CDR2 (germline): MNHEY, SMNVEV (reference sequence). V was shortened by 6 bases and J by 0 bases, with 8 bases between the two germline ends. The CDR3 length is 13 residues. CDR3 protein: CASRLGANYGYTF. The CDR3 DNA follows: TGTGCCAGCAGACTCGGAGCTAACTATGGCTACACCTTC.

This sequence joins TRBV18 and TRBJ1-5, with 7 bases lining up with TRBD1. J was trimmed by 4 bases and V by 4 bases; bases with no gene match: 7. CDR1 KGHSH and CDR2 LQKENI come from the germline V gene. This CDR3 contains 15 residues. CDR3 bases: TGTGCCAGCTCACTACGACAGGGCGTTAATCAGCCCCAGCATTTT. The encoded protein is CASSLRQGVNQPQHF.

The CDR3 loop reads CASSVTRAKNIQYF. Written as DNA, the CDR3 is TGCGCCAGCAGTGTTACCCGGGCCAAAAACATTCAGTACTTC. The rearrangement links TRBV10-2 to TRBJ2-4; D gene unclear. The length of the CDR3 is 14 residues. Germline-derived CDR1 and CDR2 are WSHSY and SAAADI. Trimming left V 4 bases short and J 1 base short, with 8 bases between.

The CDR3 here is CASSRSDIGGTTEAFF. The CDR3, as DNA: TGTGCCAGCAGCCGGTCGGACATTGGAGGGACCACTGAAGCTTTCTTT. The chain has TRBV11-2 and TRBJ1-1; TRBD1 might be the D (5 bases). This CDR3 is built from 16 residues. Germline assignment: CDR1 SGHAT and CDR2 FQNNGV. With 5 bases removed from V and 4 bases from J, the gap between germline ends came to 20 bases.

The chain combines TRBV19 with TRBJ1-2; a possible D gene is TRBD1 (5 bases). Germline values: CDR1 LNHDA, CDR2 SQIVND (reference sequence). Trimming cost V 8 bases and J 2 bases, with 21 bases left between them. CDR3 size: 16 residues. CDR3 in DNA: TGTGCCAGTTTCTCATTATGGGACCGCTTAAACTATGGCTACACCTTC. As protein: CASFSLWDRLNYGYTF.